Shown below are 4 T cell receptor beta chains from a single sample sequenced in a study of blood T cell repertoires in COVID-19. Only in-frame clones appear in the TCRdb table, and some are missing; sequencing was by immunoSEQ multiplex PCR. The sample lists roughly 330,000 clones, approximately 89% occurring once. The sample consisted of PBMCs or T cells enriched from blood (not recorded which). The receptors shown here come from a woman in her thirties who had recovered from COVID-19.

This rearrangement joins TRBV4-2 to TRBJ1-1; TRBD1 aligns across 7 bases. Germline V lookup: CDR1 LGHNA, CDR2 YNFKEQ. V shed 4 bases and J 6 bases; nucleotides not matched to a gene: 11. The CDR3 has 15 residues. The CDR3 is CASSRESGQSPEAFF. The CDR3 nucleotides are TGTGCCAGCAGCCGTGAATCGGGACAGTCTCCTGAAGCTTTCTTT.

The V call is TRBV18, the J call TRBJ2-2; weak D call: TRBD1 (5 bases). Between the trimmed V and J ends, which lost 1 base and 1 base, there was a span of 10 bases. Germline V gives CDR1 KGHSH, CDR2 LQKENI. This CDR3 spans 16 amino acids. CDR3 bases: TGTGCCAGCTCACCACAGGGGAAGGGGAACACCGGGGAGCTGTTTTTT. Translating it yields CASSPQGKGNTGELFF.

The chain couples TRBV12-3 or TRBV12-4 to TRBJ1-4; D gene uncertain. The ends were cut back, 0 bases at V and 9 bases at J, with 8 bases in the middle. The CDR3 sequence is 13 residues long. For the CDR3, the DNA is TGTGCCAGCAGTTTAGCGGCCGGGAAAAAACTGTTTTTT. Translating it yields CASSLAAGKKLFF.

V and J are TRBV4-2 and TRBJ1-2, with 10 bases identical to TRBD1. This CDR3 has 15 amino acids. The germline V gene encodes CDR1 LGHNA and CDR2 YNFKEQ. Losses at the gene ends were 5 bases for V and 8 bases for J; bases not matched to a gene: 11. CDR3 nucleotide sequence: TGTGCCAGCAGCTTGAGCGGGACAGGGGAATTCGGCTACACCTTC. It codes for CASSLSGTGEFGYTF.